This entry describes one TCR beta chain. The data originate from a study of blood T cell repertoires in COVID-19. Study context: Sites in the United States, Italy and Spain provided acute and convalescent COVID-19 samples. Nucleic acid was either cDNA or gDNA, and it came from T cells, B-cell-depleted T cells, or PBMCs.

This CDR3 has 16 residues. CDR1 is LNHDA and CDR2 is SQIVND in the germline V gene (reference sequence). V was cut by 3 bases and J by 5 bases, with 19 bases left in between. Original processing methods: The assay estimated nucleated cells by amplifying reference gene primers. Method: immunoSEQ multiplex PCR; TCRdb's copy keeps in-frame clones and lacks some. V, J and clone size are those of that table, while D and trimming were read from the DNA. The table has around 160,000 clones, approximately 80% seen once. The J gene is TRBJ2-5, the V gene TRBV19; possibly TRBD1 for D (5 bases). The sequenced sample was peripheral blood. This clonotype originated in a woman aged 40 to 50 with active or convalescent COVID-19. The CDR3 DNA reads TGTGCCAGTAGTATTGGGGCGCGGACCTGGACGGAGACCCAGTACTTC. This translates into CASSIGARTWTETQYF.